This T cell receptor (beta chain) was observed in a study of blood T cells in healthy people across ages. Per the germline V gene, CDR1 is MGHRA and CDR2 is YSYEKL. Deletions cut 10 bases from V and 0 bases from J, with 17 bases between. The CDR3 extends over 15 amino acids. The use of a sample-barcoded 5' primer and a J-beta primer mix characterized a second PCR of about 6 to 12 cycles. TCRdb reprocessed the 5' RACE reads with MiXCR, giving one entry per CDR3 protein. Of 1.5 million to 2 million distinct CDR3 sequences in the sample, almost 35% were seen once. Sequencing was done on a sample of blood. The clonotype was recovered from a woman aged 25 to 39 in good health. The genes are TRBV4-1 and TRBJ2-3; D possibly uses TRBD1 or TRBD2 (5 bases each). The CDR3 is CATRTTGASTDTQYF. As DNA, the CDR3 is TGCGCCACTCGAACGACCGGGGCCAGCACAGATACGCAGTATTTT.